The 27 T cell receptor beta chains below come from one sample, sequenced in a study of Graves' ophthalmopathy and Graves' hyperthyroidism. Beta-chain TCR CDR3 regions were amplified from RNA transcripts. Scientists carried out first-round RT-PCR using HTBI primers and then a second-round multiplex PCR. MiXCR, applied by TCRdb to the multiplex PCR reads, yields one record per CDR3 protein. The data show roughly 500,000 distinct CDR3 sequences, with approximately 14% seen just once and over 7.5% held by the top ten. Sequenced input: blood. Source of these receptors: a woman aged 25 to 39 with Graves' ophthalmopathy.

The sample holds many counts of this clonotype. The rearrangement uses TRBV28 and TRBJ2-5, with a possible D match to TRBD2 (7 bases). Looked up from germline, CDR1 is MDHEN and CDR2 is SYDVKM. The V end lost 2 bases, the J end lost 1 base, and 8 bases lay between the germline ends. The CDR3 has 14 residues. The CDR3 sequence: CASSLAGAQETQYF. The CDR3 DNA follows: TGTGCCAGCAGTTTAGCGGGGGCCCAAGAGACCCAGTACTTC.

The rearrangement uses TRBV27 and TRBJ1-3; D gene uncertain. CDR3 length equals 13 residues. The V and J ends lost 0 bases and 9 bases respectively, with 9 bases between them. Germline assignment: CDR1 MNHEY and CDR2 SMNVEV (reference sequence). The CDR3 nucleotides read TGTGCCAGCAGTTTATCTACCTCGGGCACCATATATTTT. Its protein product is CASSLSTSGTIYF.

This clonotype has a count of ten or more. CDR3 loop: CASSFDGMKTQYF. The CDR3 nucleotides are TGTGCCAGCAGCTTCGACGGTATGAAGACCCAGTACTTC. The chain joins TRBV7-3 to TRBJ2-5, with unresolved D. Between the trimmed V and J ends, which lost 3 bases and 6 bases, there was a span of 11 bases. Per germline, CDR1 SGHTA and CDR2 FQGTGA. CDR3 size: 13 residues.

Points on this clonotype: One base away lies a much larger clone, so this may be a sequencing read error. The J gene is TRBJ2-7, the V gene TRBV7-2, with D perhaps matching TRBD1 or TRBD2 (5 bases each). The germline V gene encodes CDR1 SGHTA and CDR2 FQGNSA. The CDR3 sequence is 16 residues long. V was clipped by 0 bases and J by 2 bases, with 14 bases between them. The CDR3: CASSLAGPGFTYEQYF. For the CDR3, the DNA is TGTGCCAGCAGCTTAGCGGGACCGGGATTCACCTACGAGCAGTACTTC.

Many counts were recorded for this clonotype. The rearrangement joins TRBV28 to TRBJ2-7, with 15 bases fitting TRBD2. Germline CDR1 MDHEN, CDR2 SYDVKM. J lost 4 bases, V lost 6 bases, and 4 bases had no gene match. The CDR3 is made up of 15 amino acids. The CDR3 DNA reads TGTGCCAGCAGCCCGGGGACTAGCGGGAGGTACGAGCAGTACTTC. Protein sequence: CASSPGTSGRYEQYF.

This clonotype appeared many times. The chain joins TRBV7-9 to TRBJ1-1, with D possibly TRBD1 on 6 matching bases. Per the germline V gene, CDR1 is SEHNR and CDR2 is FQNEAQ (reference sequence). V was cut by 4 bases and J by 10 bases, with 22 bases left in between. The CDR3 consists of 15 residues. The CDR3 sequence: CASSSTGYLGNGAFF. The CDR3 bases are TGTGCCAGCAGCTCCACAGGGTATCTCGGTAATGGAGCTTTCTTT.

This clonotype was recorded many times. Germline and junction disagree at one end, which may indicate a read error. The chain carries TRBV5-1 and TRBJ2-7, with D hard to call. CDR3 length: 12 residues. Per the germline V gene, CDR1 is SGHRS and CDR2 is YFSETQ. DNA of the CDR3: TGTGCCAGCAGTTTAAACCTCTACGAGCAGTACTTC. This translates into CASSLNLYEQYF.

This clonotype was observed at least ten times. J is TRBJ1-5 and V is TRBV6-1; D remains ambiguous. CDR3 length: 15 amino acids. Germline CDR1 is MNHNS and CDR2 is SASEGT. V lost 5 bases, J lost 0 bases, and 11 bases lay in between. This chain's CDR3 is CASSKTTNSNQPQHF. The CDR3 DNA reads TGTGCCAGCAGTAAGACAACAAATAGCAATCAGCCCCAGCATTTT.

This clonotype was counted at least ten times. The chain has TRBV6-1 and TRBJ2-7; D is perhaps TRBD2 (6 bases). Germline CDR1 reads MNHNS; CDR2 reads SASEGT. V was cut by 1 base and J by 7 bases, with 20 bases left in between. This CDR3 is built from 16 residues. CDR3 DNA sequence: TGTGCCAGCAGTGAAGGTGCCGGGCTTTGGGCGGGGGAGCAGTACTTC. Protein sequence: CASSEGAGLWAGEQYF.

This clonotype was recorded many times. This chain connects TRBV7-9 to TRBJ1-1; a weak D match, TRBD1 (5 bases). Trimming took 0 bases from V and 8 from J, leaving 10 bases between them. Germline V gene lookup returns CDR1 SEHNR and CDR2 FQNEAQ (reference sequence). The CDR3 sequence is 13 residues long. The chain's CDR3 is CASSLARGAEAFF. The CDR3 DNA sequence: TGTGCCAGCAGCTTAGCTCGGGGCGCGGAAGCTTTCTTT.

This CDR3 reads CATSRDVDEADEQYF. CDR3 nucleotides: TGTGCCACCAGCAGAGATGTTGACGAAGCCGACGAGCAGTACTTC. J is TRBJ2-7 and V is TRBV15; D uncertain. The germline V and J ends were trimmed by 0 bases and 5 bases, with 14 bases remaining between them. The CDR3 is 15 residues long. From germline, CDR1 is LNHNV and CDR2 YYDKDF (reference sequence).

This clonotype has more than one count but fewer than ten. The V call is TRBV20-1, the J call TRBJ2-7, with D perhaps matching TRBD1 or TRBD2 (5 bases each). The CDR3 spans 16 residues. Germline values: CDR1 DFQATT, CDR2 SNEGSKA (reference sequence). Trimming stripped 8 bases from V and 1 base from J, with 24 bases between. CDR3 DNA: TGCAGTATTAATCGACGGGACCTTGTAAGATCCTACGAGCAGTACTTC. Its translation: CSINRRDLVRSYEQYF.

This clonotype was recorded at least ten times. The genes are TRBV13 and TRBJ2-3; 7 bases fit TRBD2. The CDR3 totals 16 residues. The V and J ends lost 6 bases and 3 bases, in that order; junction bases with no gene match: 12. Per the germline V gene, CDR1 is PRHDT and CDR2 is FYEKMQ (reference sequence). The CDR3 nucleotides read TGTGCCAGCAGGATCCTTTTTGCGGGAGCTACAGATACGCAGTATTTT. Its protein product is CASRILFAGATDTQYF.

This clonotype occurred many times. This chain uses TRBV20-1 with TRBJ2-4; TRBD2 matches at 7 bases. CDR1 and CDR2 from the germline V gene are DFQATT and SNEGSKA (reference sequence). V lost 6 bases to trimming and J lost 0 bases; unmatched junction nucleotides: 5. This CDR3 region has 14 residues. DNA of the CDR3: TGCAGTGCCCCAGCGGGGTTAGCCAAAAACATTCAGTACTTC. This codes for CSAPAGLAKNIQYF.

This clonotype was recorded at least ten times. This chain links TRBV6-1 with TRBJ1-1; no clear D gene. Trimming left V 7 bases short and J 4 bases short, with 13 bases between. There are 13 residues in the CDR3. The germline CDR1 and CDR2 sequences are MNHNS and SASEGT. CDR3 loop: CASKGRTATEAFF. CDR3 bases: TGTGCCAGCAAAGGTCGGACGGCCACTGAAGCTTTCTTT.

Ten or more counts support this clonotype. V usage is TRBV12-3 or TRBV12-4 and J usage is TRBJ1-3; D unclear. CDR3 length equals 16 residues. V lost 5 bases, J lost 0 bases, and 14 bases lay in between. The CDR3 here is CASSRLQSLSGNTIYF. DNA for the CDR3: TGTGCCAGCAGTCGTCTACAGTCCCTCTCTGGAAACACCATATATTTT.

The sample holds many counts of this clonotype. The V gene is TRBV29-1, the J gene TRBJ2-4; possibly TRBD2 for D (6 bases). Germline V gives CDR1 SQVTM, CDR2 ANQGSEA. Trimming cost V 4 bases and J 0 bases, with 16 bases left between them. The CDR3 loop spans 16 amino acids. The CDR3, as DNA: TGCAGCGTTGTAGGGGAGGAGACGATAGCCAAAAACATTCAGTACTTC. It is translated as CSVVGEETIAKNIQYF.

This clonotype appeared many times. The V call is TRBV30, the J call TRBJ1-1; D gene unclear. The ends were cut back, 3 bases at V and 7 bases at J, with 12 bases in the middle. The V gene's germline CDR1 is GTSNPN and CDR2 SVGIG (reference sequence). This CDR3 is built from 12 residues. The CDR3 loop reads CAWRDMRIEAFF. In DNA form, the CDR3 reads TGTGCCTGGAGAGATATGAGGATTGAAGCTTTCTTT.

For this clonotype: Since a much larger clone is just one base distant, this may be a read error. The V and J genes are TRBV28 and TRBJ2-5, with D possibly TRBD2 on 6 matching bases. The CDR3 consists of 14 residues. Looked up from germline, CDR1 is MDHEN and CDR2 is SYDVKM. The DNA of the CDR3 is TGTGCCATCAGTTTGGGGGGAAGTGAGGAGACCCAGTACTTC. Translating it yields CAISLGGSEETQYF. Full variable domain (rest looked up from reference TRBV28 and TRBJ2-5): DVKVTQSSRYLVKRTGEKVFLECVQDMDHENMFWYRQDPGLGLRLIYFSYDVKMKEKGDIPEGYSVSREKKERFSLILESASTNQTSMYLCAISLGGSEETQYFGPGTRLLVL.

This clonotype has ten or more counts. V and J are TRBV7-8 and TRBJ2-5; D unresolved. Germline lookup yields CDR1 SGHVS and CDR2 FQNEAQ. The V end lost 2 bases, the J end lost 4 bases, and 11 bases lay between the germline ends. The length of the CDR3 is 14 residues. CDR3 nucleotide sequence: TGTGCCAGCAGCTTACAAAGGAGTGTAGAGACCCAGTACTTC. Translating it yields CASSLQRSVETQYF.

This clonotype has only a few counts. The chain has TRBV10-3 and TRBJ1-5; TRBD1 agrees at 9 bases. The germline V gene has CDR1 ENHRY and CDR2 SYGVKD. Trimming took 8 bases from V and 10 from J; bases not matched to a gene: 6. This CDR3 contains 12 residues. DNA for the CDR3: TGTGCCATCGGCGGGACAGGGAACCCCCAGCATTTT. This translates into CAIGGTGNPQHF.

With regard to this clonotype: This may be a read error, as it is one base from a much larger clone. The CDR3 protein is CASSVSFTSYEQYF. DNA for the CDR3: TGTGCCAGCTCCGTTTCGTTCACGTCCTACGAGCAGTACTTC. The rearrangement uses TRBV5-5 and TRBJ2-7; no clear D. Germline CDR1 is SGHKS and CDR2 is YYEKEE (reference sequence). Between the trimmed V and J ends, which lost 7 bases and 1 base, there was a span of 15 bases. This CDR3 is 14 amino acids long. Full variable domain (remainder filled in from reference TRBV5-5 and TRBJ2-7): DAGVTQSPTHLIKTRGQQVTLRCSPISGHKSVSWYQQVLGQGPQFIFQYYEKEERGRGNFPDRFSARQFPNYSSELNVNALLLGDSALYLCASSVSFTSYEQYFGPGTRLTVT.

This clonotype was found many times. This chain uses TRBV7-1 with TRBJ1-2; TRBD1 matches at 8 bases. TRBV7-1 belongs to the ORF category, with a function that is uncertain. This CDR3 region has 20 residues. The V gene end was trimmed by 5 bases and the J gene end by 0 bases; junction bases not matched to a gene: 20. The CDR3 DNA reads as TGTGCCAGCAGCACAACAAACCCTCGGTTGCGGACAGGGTCTAACTATGGCTACACCTTC. It encodes CASSTTNPRLRTGSNYGYTF.

The V gene is TRBV27, the J gene TRBJ1-5; tentative D call: TRBD1 (5 bases). Trimming took off 5 bases at V and 3 bases at J, with 17 bases between the two ends. The CDR3 spans 16 residues. Germline V lookup: CDR1 MNHEY, CDR2 SMNVEV (reference sequence). In DNA, the CDR3 is TGTGCCAGCAGTAGGGGAGAGCCCGGGTCCAATCAGCCCCAGCATTTT. It translates to CASSRGEPGSNQPQHF.

In its sample, this clonotype was seen a few times. V gene TRBV13 combines with J gene TRBJ2-7; 10 nucleotides match TRBD1. The CDR3 has 16 amino acids. The junction had 13 bases not matched to a gene; V was cut back by 6 bases and J by 5 bases. CDR1 is PRHDT and CDR2 is FYEKMQ in the germline V gene (reference sequence). The CDR3 is CASSPPTTGGKDEQYF. CDR3 bases: TGTGCCAGCAGTCCCCCTACGACAGGGGGCAAGGACGAGCAGTACTTC.

About this clonotype: Because it lacks the conserved phenylalanine or tryptophan at the end, this CDR3 is likely a read error. The DNA is omitted, as the CDR3 cannot be located on it reliably, and the CDR3 follows TCRdb's listing. This sequence joins TRBV12-3 or TRBV12-4 and TRBJ1-1; TRBD1 was called by the table and not checked on the DNA. Ends included, the CDR3 has 13 residues. This CDR3 reads CASSLGDITEACL.

The chain links TRBV10-3 to TRBJ2-7; 7 nucleotides agree with TRBD1. Trimming at V came to 0 bases and at J to 5 bases, leaving 7 bases not matched to a gene. This CDR3 is built from 15 residues. Germline V gene sequence: CDR1 ENHRY, CDR2 SYGVKD. CDR3 sequence (DNA): TGTGCCATCAGTGAGTCGGCACAGGGGACCCACGAGCAGTACTTC. This codes for CAISESAQGTHEQYF.